The clone carrying this TCR beta chain was counted many times. As yet, its antigen is unknown. This specimen comes from a study of blood T cells in healthy people across ages. For the second PCR, which ran for about 6 to 11 cycles, a sample-barcoded 5' primer and a J-beta primer mix were used. Every molecule of cDNA carried a tag from a template-switch adaptor with 12 random nucleotides. TCRdb re-analysed the 5' RACE reads in MiXCR, keeping a single row per CDR3 protein. The data show 850,000 to 950,000 distinct CDR3 sequences, roughly 26% seen once. Findings of the study overall: Significant beta diversity loss was already apparent by age approximately 38, declining roughly linearly.

This TCR was recovered from a woman of 80 years or more in good health. Sequenced material: blood.

The CDR3 DNA reads as TGTGCCAGCGTGGGGCAGCCTAACTATGGCTACACCTTC. Translated, it gives CASVGQPNYGYTF. The V and J genes are TRBV25-1 and TRBJ1-2; TRBD1 is a possible D gene (5 bases). This CDR3 contains 13 residues. In germline, CDR1 is MGHDK, CDR2 SYGVNS. Trimming removed 8 bases from V and 0 bases from J, with 10 bases in between.